This T cell receptor (beta chain) is drawn from a study of control samples from healthy donors and cancer patients. The protocol was immunoSEQ multiplex PCR, while the TCRdb copy is restricted to in-frame clones and leaves out a portion. This sample has 100,000 or so clones, with roughly 92% found just once. The V gene lost 5 bases and the J gene lost 0 bases, with 11 bases spanning the gap. The length of the CDR3 is 15 residues. This clone occurred a few times. Sequencing was performed on blood. This chain joins TRBV23-1 and TRBJ1-3, with D maybe TRBD1 (5 bases). TRBV23-1 is designated an ORF whose function remains uncertain. This sequence was found in a woman in her twenties or thirties in good health. CDR3 region: CASSWGPLSGNTIYF. The CDR3 nucleotides read TGCGCCAGCAGTTGGGGACCACTCTCTGGAAACACCATATATTTT.